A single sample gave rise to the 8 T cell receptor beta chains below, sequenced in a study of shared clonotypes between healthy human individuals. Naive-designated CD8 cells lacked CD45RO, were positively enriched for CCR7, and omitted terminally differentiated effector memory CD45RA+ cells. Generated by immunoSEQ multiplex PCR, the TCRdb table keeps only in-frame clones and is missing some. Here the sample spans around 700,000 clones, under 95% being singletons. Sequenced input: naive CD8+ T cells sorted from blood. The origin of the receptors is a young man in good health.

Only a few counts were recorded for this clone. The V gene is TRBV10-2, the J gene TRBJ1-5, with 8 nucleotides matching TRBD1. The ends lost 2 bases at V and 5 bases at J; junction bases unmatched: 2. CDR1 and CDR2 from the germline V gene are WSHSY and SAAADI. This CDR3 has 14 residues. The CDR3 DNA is TGCGCCAGCAGTGAGATGACAGGGGATCAGCCCCAGCATTTT. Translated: CASSEMTGDQPQHF.

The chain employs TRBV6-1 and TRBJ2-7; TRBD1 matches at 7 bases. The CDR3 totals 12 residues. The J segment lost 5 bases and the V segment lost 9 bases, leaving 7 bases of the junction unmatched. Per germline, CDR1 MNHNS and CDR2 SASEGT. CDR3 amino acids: CASMTGSNEQYF. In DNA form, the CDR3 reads TGTGCCAGTATGACAGGGTCCAACGAGCAGTACTTC.

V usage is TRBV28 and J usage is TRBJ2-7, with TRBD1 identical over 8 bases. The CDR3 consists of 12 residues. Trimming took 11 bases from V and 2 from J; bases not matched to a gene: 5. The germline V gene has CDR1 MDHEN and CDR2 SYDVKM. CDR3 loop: CAVETGAYEQYF. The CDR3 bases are TGTGCCGTAGAGACAGGGGCCTACGAGCAGTACTTC.

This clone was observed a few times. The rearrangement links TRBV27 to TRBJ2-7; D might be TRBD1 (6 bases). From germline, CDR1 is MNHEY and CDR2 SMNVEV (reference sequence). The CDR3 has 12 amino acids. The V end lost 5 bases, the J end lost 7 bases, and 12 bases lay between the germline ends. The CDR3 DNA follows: TGTGCCAGCAGTGTCACAGGGAGAGAGCAGTACTTC. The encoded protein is CASSVTGREQYF.

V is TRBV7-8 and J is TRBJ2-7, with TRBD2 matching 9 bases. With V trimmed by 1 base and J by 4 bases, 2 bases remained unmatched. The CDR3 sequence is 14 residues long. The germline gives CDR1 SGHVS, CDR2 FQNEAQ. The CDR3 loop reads CASSLGTSVYEQYF. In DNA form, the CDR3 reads TGTGCCAGCAGCTTAGGGACTAGCGTATACGAGCAGTACTTC.

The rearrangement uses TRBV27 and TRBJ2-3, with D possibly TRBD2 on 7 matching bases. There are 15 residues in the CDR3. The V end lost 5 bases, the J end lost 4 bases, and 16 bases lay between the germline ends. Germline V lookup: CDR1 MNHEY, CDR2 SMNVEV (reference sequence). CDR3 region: CASSLRGGRADTQYF. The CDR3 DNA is TGTGCCAGCAGTCTGCGAGGGGGGAGGGCAGATACGCAGTATTTT.

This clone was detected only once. The CDR3 DNA follows: TGTGCCAGCAGCGTAGACAGGCAGAACACTGAAGCTTTCTTT. Translating gives CASSVDRQNTEAFF. The V and J genes are TRBV9 and TRBJ1-1, with a possible D match to TRBD1 (5 bases). CDR1 SGDLS and CDR2 YYNGEE come from the germline V gene. This CDR3 contains 14 residues. With 0 bases removed from V and 1 base from J, the gap between germline ends came to 7 bases.

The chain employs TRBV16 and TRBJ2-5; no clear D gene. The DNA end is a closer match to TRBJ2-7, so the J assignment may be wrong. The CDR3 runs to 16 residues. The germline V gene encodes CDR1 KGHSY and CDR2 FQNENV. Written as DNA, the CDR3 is TGTGCCAGCAGCCAATCGGGCAGCCGGTTCTCCTACGAGCAGTACTTC. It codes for CASSQSGSRFSYEQYF.